Sequencing of this T cell receptor (beta chain) was carried out in a study of cytomegalovirus exposure and HLA in healthy donors. Some clones are missing from TCRdb's copy, which holds only in-frame ones; the method was immunoSEQ multiplex PCR. The sample consists of about 240,000 clones, 80% to 90% of them appearing once. The CDR3 is 16 amino acids. Between the trimmed V and J ends, which lost 2 bases and 7 bases, there was a span of 15 bases. Germline CDR1 and CDR2: MGHRA and YSYEKL. The TCR sequence derives from a man in his late teens or twenties in good health and CMV-seronegative. J is TRBJ1-6 and V is TRBV4-1; a weak D match, TRBD1 (6 bases). The sequencing input was PBMCs. CDR3 sequence: CASSQRGGAGNSPLHF. Here the CDR3 DNA reads TGCGCCAGCAGCCAAAGGGGGGGGGCTGGCAATTCACCCCTCCACTTT.